This record covers a single TCR beta chain. The junction differs from germline at one of its ends, possibly a read error. This PCR relied on a set of 60 Vbeta primers and 13 Jbeta primers. Only in-frame clones appear in the TCRdb table, and some are missing; sequencing was by immunoSEQ multiplex PCR. Counted here are around 80,000 clones, roughly a tenth occurring once; the ten biggest clones make up about 25%. The sample is drawn from a study of cytomegalovirus exposure and HLA in healthy donors. CDR1 is SSHAT and CDR2 is FNYEAQ in the germline V gene (reference sequence). This CDR3 is 15 amino acids long.

The source material was PBMCs. The TCR originated in a man in his sixties in good health and CMV-seropositive. The chain has TRBV7-7 and TRBJ2-3; TRBD1 matches at 8 bases. CDR3 in DNA: TGTGCTAGCAGCCCCCAGGGGGCCGAGGCAGATACGCAGTATTTT. Its protein is CASSPQGAEADTQYF.